The entry below describes one TCR beta chain. No antigen is known for it. Base qualities are missing; no much larger clone stands one base away. The collaborating institutions used their own protocols to collect whole blood in K2EDTA tubes. For TCRbeta analysis, collaborators shipped samples in one of three forms: frozen whole blood, isolated PBMCs, or DNA extracted from either of those sample types. This entry belongs to a study of blood T cell repertoires in COVID-19 (dated by TCRdb to about 2020). Study-level background: Samples from collaborators originated in the United States, Italy and Spain and spanned both the acute and convalescent phases of COVID-19. Where HLA class I and class II types were available, the types were taken from metadata supplied by the sample provider, not from assay-based typing. The repertoires were released in a freely available public database intended as a resource for research on the immune response to SARS-CoV-2. The material from the prospective study consisted of cDNA or gDNA derived from T cells, B-cell-depleted T cells, or PBMCs. Deeply sampled blood TCRbeta repertoires from subjects exposed to, actively infected with, or recovered from COVID-19 were included in the dataset. Nearly every sample came with metadata listing a de-identified subject ID, COVID-19 status, age in years and sex. Samples came from the ongoing ImmuneRACE study (first 160 participants) plus 1,254 subjects from 6 global collaborators. What the authors observed across the whole study: The quantity of clinical and demographic metadata differed by source and by participant and was supplied without curation.

The germline V gene sets CDR1 to SGHAT and CDR2 to FQNNGV. V is trimmed back by 5 bases and J by 7 bases, and the junction contains 12 bases that no gene match accounts for. Its CDR3 holds 18 amino acids, cysteine through phenylalanine. Only CDR3 DNA is held: 54 bases, read in frame from base 1. TCRbeta CDR3 regions were amplified from genomic DNA by means of the immunoSEQ Assay, a bias-controlled multiplex PCR. Per the authors' processing: Nucleated cell counts per sample were estimated from amplification of reference gene primers within the assay. To quantify the absolute abundance of each unique TCRbeta CDR3 rearrangement, sequence reads were collapsed and filtered. Productive Simpson clonality was computed per sample as the square root of Simpson's diversity index over productive rearrangements. TCRdb took this table from immuneACCESS and kept in-frame rearrangements with V and J called. Such tables lack part of the clones; where checked against another copy, unresolved V genes explain under half of the gap, and the rest is unexplained. That table is the source of V, J and clone size, and D and trimming were worked out from the DNA. In this sample the table shows about 150,000 clones, approximately 86% of which occur a single time. The leading ten clones occupy nearly 0.95% of the sample.

The chain is encoded by TRBV11-2 joined to TRBJ2-1, with 15 bases matching TRBD2. The clonotype originates from a woman between 45 and 65 years old with acute or convalescent COVID-19. The sample comprised peripheral blood. Here the CDR3 is given as CASSQRTSGGAKANEQFF. The bases are TGTGCCAGCAGCCAGAGGACTAGCGGGGGGGCCAAGGCAAATGAGCAGTTCTTC.